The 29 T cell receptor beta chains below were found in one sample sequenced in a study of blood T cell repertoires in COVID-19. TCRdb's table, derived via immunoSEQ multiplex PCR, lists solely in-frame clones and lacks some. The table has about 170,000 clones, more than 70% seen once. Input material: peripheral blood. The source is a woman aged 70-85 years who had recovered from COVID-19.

CDR3 DNA sequence: TGTGCCAGCAGGGTGGGGGCTTCGACAGATACGCAGTATTTT. It yields the protein CASRVGASTDTQYF. V and J are TRBV6-5 and TRBJ2-3, with D perhaps matching TRBD1 (6 bases). Trimming took off 6 bases at V and 3 bases at J, with 13 bases between the two ends. The CDR3 contains 14 residues. Germline V gene lookup returns CDR1 MNHEY and CDR2 SVGAGI.

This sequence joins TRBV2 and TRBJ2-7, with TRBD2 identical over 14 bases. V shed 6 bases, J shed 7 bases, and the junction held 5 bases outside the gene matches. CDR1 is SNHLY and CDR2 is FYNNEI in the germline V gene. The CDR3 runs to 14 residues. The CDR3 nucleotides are TGTGCCAGCAGGGAGGGACTAGCGGGAGTTGAGCAGTACTTC. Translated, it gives CASREGLAGVEQYF.

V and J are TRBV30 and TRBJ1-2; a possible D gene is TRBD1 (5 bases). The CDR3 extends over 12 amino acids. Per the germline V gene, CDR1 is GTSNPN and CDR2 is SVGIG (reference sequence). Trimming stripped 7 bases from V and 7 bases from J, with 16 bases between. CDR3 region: CASAWGDGGYTF. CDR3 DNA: TGTGCCTCCGCCTGGGGGGATGGTGGCTACACCTTC.

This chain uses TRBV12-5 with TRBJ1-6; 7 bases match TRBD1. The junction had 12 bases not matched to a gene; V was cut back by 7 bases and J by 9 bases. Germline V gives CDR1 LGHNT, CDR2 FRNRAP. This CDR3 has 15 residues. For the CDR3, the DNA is TGTGCTAGTGCCCCCGGTGGGACAGAGGTTTCACCCCTCCACTTT. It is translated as CASAPGGTEVSPLHF.

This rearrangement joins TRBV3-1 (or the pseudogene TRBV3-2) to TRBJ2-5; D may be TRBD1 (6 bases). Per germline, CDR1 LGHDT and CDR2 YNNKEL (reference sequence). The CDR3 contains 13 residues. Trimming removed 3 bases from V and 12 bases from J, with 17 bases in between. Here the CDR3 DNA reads TGTGCCAGCAGCCACGCCCAGGGGAGAATCAAGTACTTC. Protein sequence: CASSHAQGRIKYF.

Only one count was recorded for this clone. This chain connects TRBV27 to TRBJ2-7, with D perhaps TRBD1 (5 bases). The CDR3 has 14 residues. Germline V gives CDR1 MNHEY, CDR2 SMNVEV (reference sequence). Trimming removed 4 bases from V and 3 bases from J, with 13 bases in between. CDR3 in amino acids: CASSSTASGYEQYF. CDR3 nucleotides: TGTGCCAGCAGTTCGACAGCCTCGGGCTACGAGCAGTACTTC.

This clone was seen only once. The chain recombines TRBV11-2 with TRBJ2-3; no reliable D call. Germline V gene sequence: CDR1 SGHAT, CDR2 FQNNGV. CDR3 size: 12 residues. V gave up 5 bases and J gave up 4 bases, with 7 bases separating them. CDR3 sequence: CASSPTADTQYF. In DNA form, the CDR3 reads TGTGCCAGCAGCCCGACTGCAGATACGCAGTATTTT. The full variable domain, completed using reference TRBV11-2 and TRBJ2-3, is EAGVAQSPRYKIIEKRQSVAFWCNPISGHATLYWYQQILGQGPKLLIQFQNNGVVDDSQLPKDRFSAERLKGVDSTLKIQPAKLEDSAVYLCASSPTADTQYFGPGTRLTVL.

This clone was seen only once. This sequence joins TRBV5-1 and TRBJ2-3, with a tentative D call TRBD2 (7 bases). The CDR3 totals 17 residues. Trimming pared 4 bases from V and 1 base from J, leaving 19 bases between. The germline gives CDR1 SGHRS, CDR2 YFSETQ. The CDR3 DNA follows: TGCGCCAGCAGCCCTCCTTTCGGGGGGCGAGGCACAGATACGCAGTATTTT. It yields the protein CASSPPFGGRGTDTQYF. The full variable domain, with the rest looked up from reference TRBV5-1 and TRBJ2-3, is KAGVTQTPRYLIKTRGQQVTLSCSPISGHRSVSWYQQTPGQGLQFLFEYFSETQRNKGNFPGRFSGRQFSNSRSEMNVSTLELGDSALYLCASSPPFGGRGTDTQYFGPGTRLTVL.

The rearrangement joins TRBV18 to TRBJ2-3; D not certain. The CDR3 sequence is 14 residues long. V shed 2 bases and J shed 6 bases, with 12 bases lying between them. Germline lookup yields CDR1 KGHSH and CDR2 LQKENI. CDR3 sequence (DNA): TGTGCCAGCTCACCAATGACTCCCGGGGATACGCAGTATTTT. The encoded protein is CASSPMTPGDTQYF.

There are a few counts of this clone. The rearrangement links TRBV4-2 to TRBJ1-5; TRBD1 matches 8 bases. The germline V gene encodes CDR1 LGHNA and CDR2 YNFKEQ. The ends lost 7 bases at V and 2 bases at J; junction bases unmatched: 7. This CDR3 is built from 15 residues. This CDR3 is CASTEQGGGNQPQHF. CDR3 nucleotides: TGTGCCAGCACCGAACAGGGGGGAGGCAATCAGCCCCAGCATTTT.

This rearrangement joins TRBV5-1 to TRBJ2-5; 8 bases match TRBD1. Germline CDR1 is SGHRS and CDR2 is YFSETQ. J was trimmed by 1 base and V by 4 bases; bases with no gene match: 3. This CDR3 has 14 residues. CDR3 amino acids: CASSQTGVQETQYF. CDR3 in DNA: TGCGCCAGCAGCCAGACAGGGGTCCAAGAGACCCAGTACTTC.

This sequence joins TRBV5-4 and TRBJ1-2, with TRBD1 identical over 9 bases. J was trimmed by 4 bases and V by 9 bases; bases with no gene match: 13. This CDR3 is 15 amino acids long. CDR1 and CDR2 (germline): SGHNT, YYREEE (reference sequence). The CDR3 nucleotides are TGTGCCACCAACCCCCCCGGACAGGGGACCTATGGCTACACCTTC. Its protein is CATNPPGQGTYGYTF.

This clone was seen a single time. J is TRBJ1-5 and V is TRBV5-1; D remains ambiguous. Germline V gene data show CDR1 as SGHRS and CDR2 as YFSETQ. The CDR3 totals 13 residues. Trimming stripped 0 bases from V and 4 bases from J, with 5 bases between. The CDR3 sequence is CASSLAPNQPQHF. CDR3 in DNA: TGCGCCAGCAGCTTGGCCCCAAATCAGCCCCAGCATTTT.

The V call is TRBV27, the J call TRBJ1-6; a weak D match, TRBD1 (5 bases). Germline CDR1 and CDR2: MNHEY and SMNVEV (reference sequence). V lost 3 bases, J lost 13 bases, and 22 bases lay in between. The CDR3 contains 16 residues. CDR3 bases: TGTGCCAGCAGTTTGGTGGGGGGGGGTGCCACGGCTCCCCTCCACTTT. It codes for CASSLVGGGATAPLHF.

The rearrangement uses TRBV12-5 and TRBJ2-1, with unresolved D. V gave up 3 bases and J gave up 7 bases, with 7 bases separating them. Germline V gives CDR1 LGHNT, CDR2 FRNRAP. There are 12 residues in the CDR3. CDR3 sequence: CASGFLSNEQFF. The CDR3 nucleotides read TGTGCTAGTGGTTTCCTATCAAATGAGCAGTTCTTC. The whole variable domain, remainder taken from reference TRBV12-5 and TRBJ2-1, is DARVTQTPRHKVTEMGQEVTMRCQPILGHNTVFWYRQTMMQGLELLAYFRNRAPLDDSGMPKDRFSAEMPDATLATLKIQPSEPRDSAVYFCASGFLSNEQFFGPGTRLTVL.

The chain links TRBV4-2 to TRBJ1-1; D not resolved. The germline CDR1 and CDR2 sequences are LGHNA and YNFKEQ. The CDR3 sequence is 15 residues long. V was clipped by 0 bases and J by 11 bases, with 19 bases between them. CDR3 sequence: CASSQDPTGVRVAFF. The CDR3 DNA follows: TGTGCCAGCAGCCAAGATCCCACGGGTGTCCGGGTGGCTTTCTTT.

CDR3 residues: CASSQDGSGGAGVNTEAFF. CDR3 DNA: TGCGCCAGCAGCCAAGATGGGAGCGGGGGGGCTGGGGTGAACACTGAAGCTTTCTTT. The chain combines TRBV4-1 with TRBJ1-1; possible D gene TRBD1, 6 bases. Per germline, CDR1 MGHRA and CDR2 YSYEKL. This CDR3 has 19 residues. V shed 0 bases and J shed 0 bases, with 20 bases lying between them.

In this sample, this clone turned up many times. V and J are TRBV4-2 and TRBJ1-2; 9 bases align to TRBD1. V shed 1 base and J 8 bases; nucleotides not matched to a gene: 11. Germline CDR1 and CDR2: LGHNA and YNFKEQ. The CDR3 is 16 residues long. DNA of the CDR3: TGTGCCAGCAGCCAAGGCATGGACAGGGGCCAGAGGGGCTACACCTTC. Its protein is CASSQGMDRGQRGYTF.

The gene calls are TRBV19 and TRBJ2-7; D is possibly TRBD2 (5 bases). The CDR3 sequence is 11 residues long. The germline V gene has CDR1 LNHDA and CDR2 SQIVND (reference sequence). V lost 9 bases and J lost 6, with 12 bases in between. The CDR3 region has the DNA TGTGCCAGCCAGTACGCGGGCGAGCAGTACTTC. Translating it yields CASQYAGEQYF.

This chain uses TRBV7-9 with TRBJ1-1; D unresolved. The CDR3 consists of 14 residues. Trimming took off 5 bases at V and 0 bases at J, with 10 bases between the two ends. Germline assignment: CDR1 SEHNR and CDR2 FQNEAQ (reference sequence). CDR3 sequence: CASSPGQMNTEAFF. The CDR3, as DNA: TGTGCCAGCAGCCCTGGGCAGATGAACACTGAAGCTTTCTTT.

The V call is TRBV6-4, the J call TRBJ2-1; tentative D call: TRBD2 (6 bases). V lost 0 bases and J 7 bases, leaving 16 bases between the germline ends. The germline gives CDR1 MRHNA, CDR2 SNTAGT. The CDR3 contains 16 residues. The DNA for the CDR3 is TGTGCCAGCAGTGACTCGTCAGCGCATGGAGGGAATGAGCAGTTCTTC. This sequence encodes CASSDSSAHGGNEQFF.

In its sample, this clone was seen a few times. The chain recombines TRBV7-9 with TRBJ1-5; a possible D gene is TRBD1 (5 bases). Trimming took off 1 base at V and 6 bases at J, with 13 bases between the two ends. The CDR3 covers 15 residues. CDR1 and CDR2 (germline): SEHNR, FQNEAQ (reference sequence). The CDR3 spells CASSLGLGGGQPQHF. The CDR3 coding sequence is TGTGCCAGCAGCTTAGGCCTCGGGGGAGGTCAGCCCCAGCATTTT.

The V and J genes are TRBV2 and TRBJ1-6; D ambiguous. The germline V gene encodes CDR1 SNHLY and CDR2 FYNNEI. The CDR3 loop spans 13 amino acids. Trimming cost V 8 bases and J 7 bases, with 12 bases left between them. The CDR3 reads CASGRGKNSPLHF. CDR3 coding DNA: TGTGCCAGCGGCAGAGGAAAGAATTCACCCCTCCACTTT. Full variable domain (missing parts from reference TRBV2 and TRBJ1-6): EPEVTQTPSHQVTQMGQEVILRCVPISNHLYFYWYRQILGQKVEFLVSFYNNEISEKSEIFDDQFSVERPDGSNFTLKIRSTKLEDSAMYFCASGRGKNSPLHFGNGTRLTVT.

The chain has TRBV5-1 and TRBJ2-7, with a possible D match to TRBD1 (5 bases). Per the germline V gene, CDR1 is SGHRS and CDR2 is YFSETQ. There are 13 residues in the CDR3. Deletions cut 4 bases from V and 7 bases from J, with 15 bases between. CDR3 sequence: CASSPQGPGEQYF. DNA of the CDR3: TGCGCCAGCAGCCCCCAGGGCCCTGGGGAGCAGTACTTC.

The CDR3 DNA follows: TGTGCCAGCGCCGCGACTAGCCCCACAGATACGCAGTATTTT. This gives the protein CASAATSPTDTQYF. The V gene is TRBV7-2, the J gene TRBJ2-3, with 7 bases lining up with TRBD2. This CDR3 is 14 amino acids long. Germline V gives CDR1 SGHTA, CDR2 FQGNSA. Trimming cost V 8 bases and J 2 bases; bases outside gene matches: 7. Looking up the rest from reference TRBV7-2 and TRBJ2-3 gives the full variable domain: GAGVSQSPSNKVTEKGKDVELRCDPISGHTALYWYRQSLGQGLEFLIYFQGNSAPDKSGLPSDRFSAERTGGSVSTLTIQRTQQEDSAVYLCASAATSPTDTQYFGPGTRLTVL.

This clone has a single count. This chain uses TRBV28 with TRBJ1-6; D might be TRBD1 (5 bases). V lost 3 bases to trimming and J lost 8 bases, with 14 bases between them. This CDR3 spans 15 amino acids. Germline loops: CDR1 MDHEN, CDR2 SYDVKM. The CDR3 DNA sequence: TGTGCCAGCAGTTTCCGGGACTATAAGGATTCACCCCTCCACTTT. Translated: CASSFRDYKDSPLHF.

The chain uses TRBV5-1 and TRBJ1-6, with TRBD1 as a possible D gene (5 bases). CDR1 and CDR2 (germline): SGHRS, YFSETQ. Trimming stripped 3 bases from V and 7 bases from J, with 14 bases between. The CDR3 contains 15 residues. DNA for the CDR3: TGCGCCAGCAGCTCGGGCGGGGGTCAGAATTCACCCCTCCACTTT. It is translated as CASSSGGGQNSPLHF.

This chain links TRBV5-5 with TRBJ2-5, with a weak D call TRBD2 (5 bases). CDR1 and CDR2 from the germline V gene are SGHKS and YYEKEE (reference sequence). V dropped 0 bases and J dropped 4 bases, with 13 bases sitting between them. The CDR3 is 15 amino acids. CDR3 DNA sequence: TGTGCCAGCAGCTTGGAGGGAGTGGGCCCAGAGACCCAGTACTTC. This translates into CASSLEGVGPETQYF. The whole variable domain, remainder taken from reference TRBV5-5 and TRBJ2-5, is DAGVTQSPTHLIKTRGQQVTLRCSPISGHKSVSWYQQVLGQGPQFIFQYYEKEERGRGNFPDRFSARQFPNYSSELNVNALLLGDSALYLCASSLEGVGPETQYFGPGTRLLVL.

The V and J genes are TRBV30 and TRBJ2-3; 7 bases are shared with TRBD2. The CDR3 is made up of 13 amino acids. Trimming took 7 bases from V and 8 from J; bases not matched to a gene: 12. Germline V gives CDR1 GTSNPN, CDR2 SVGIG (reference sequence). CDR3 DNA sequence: TGTGCCTCGAACCCCGGGAGGCTGGCTACGCAGTATTTT. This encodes CASNPGRLATQYF.